This T cell receptor beta chain was found in a study of cytomegalovirus exposure and HLA in healthy donors. Study-wide background: Out of 150 million to 200 million T cells, an earlier analysis found some 110 million unique TCR beta sequences in total.

Primers included in the PCR were 60 Vbeta and 13 Jbeta primers. Data came from immunoSEQ multiplex PCR; TCRdb stores just in-frame clones and leaves some out. The data contain about 160,000 clones, 80% of them singletons. V lost 6 bases to trimming and J lost 4 bases, with 18 bases between them. This CDR3 contains 15 residues. Looked up from germline, CDR1 is SNHLY and CDR2 is FYNNEI. The chain recombines TRBV2 with TRBJ1-1; possible D gene TRBD1, 6 bases. This receptor was obtained from a man aged 30 to 39 in good health and CMV-seronegative. Source material: PBMCs. DNA of the CDR3: TGTGCCAGCAGAGGGGGTCCCACGTTGCGCACTGAAGCTTTCTTT. Translating gives CASRGGPTLRTEAFF.